This T cell receptor (beta chain) was sequenced during a study of T cell repertoires in cytomegalovirus infection. About the study: CMV epitopes used comprised recently identified HLA-C-restricted ones and well-studied HLA-B-restricted ones. Indications of both CMV infection and matching HLA type were provided by public TCR beta signatures. Findings and limits, study-wide: Cumulative public TCR beta family frequency identified carriers of CMV plus the relevant HLA. In two of eight donors, the top clonotype was HLA-C-restricted CMV-specific.

One entry per CDR3 protein, called by TCRdb with MiXCR from the reads. The sample has about half a million distinct CDR3 sequences, roughly 42% seen once. This clonotype was seen a handful of times. Its antigen remains unidentified. The CDR3 totals 13 residues. V lost 1 base and J 5 bases, leaving 6 bases between the germline ends. Germline assignment: CDR1 MGHDK and CDR2 SYGVNS. This specimen consisted of cultured PBMCs, obtained from culture after CMV antigen stimulation. This receptor was obtained from a human donor in good health (CMV status not recorded). Some clones in this sample may be carry-over from other donors' samples. The V and J genes are TRBV25-1 and TRBJ1-3, with D hard to call. CDR3 sequence reads: CASSEFERNTIYF. CDR3 in DNA: TGTGCCAGCAGTGAATTCGAACGAAACACCATATATTTT.